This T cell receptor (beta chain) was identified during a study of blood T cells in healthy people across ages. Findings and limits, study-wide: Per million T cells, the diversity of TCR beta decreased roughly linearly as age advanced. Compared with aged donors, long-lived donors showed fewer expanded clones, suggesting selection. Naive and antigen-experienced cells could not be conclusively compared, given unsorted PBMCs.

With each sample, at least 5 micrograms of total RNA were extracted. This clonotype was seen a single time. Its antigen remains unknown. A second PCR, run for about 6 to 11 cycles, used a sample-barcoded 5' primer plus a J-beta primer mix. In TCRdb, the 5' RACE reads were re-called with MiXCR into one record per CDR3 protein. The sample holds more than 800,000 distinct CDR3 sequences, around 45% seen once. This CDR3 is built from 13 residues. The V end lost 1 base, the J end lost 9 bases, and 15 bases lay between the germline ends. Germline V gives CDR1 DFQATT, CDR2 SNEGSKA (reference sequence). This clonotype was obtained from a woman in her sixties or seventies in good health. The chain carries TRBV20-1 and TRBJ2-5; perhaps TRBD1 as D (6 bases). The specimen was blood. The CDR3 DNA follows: TGCAGTGCTAGAGGTTCAGGGGATGAGGCCCAGTACTTC. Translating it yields CSARGSGDEAQYF.